Following are 4 T cell receptor beta chains from one sample sequenced in a study of shared clonotypes between healthy human individuals. Naive CD8 cells, CD45RO-negative and positively selected for CCR7, excluded terminally differentiated effector memory CD45RA+ cells. Profiled with immunoSEQ multiplex PCR; TCRdb holds only in-frame clones, not every one. The sample lists about 2.1 million clones, 80% to 95% occurring once. Sequenced material: naive CD8+ T cells from PBMCs. These receptors were obtained from a man between 18 and 35 years old in good health. Some clones in this sample may be carry-over from other donors' samples.

The chain employs TRBV5-6 and TRBJ2-7; D not resolved. The CDR3 has 14 residues. The germline V gene has CDR1 SGHDT and CDR2 YYEEEE. V gave up 1 base and J gave up 6 bases, with 14 bases separating them. The CDR3 region is CASSLSSTPLEQYF. The CDR3 DNA sequence: TGTGCCAGCAGCTTGTCGTCCACCCCGCTCGAGCAGTACTTC. Combining the CDR3 with reference TRBV5-6 and TRBJ2-7 gives the whole variable domain DAGVTQSPTHLIKTRGQQVTLRCSPKSGHDTVSWYQQALGQGPQFIFQYYEEEERQRGNFPDRFSGHQFPNYSSELNVNALLLGDSALYLCASSLSSTPLEQYFGPGTRLTVT.

V gene TRBV28 combines with J gene TRBJ1-5, with TRBD1 matching 8 bases. Germline loops: CDR1 MDHEN, CDR2 SYDVKM. The CDR3 totals 15 residues. With V trimmed by 6 bases and J by 1 base, 5 bases remained unmatched. The CDR3 loop is CASRVQGGSNQPQHF. Here the CDR3 DNA reads TGTGCCAGCAGGGTACAGGGGGGCAGCAATCAGCCCCAGCATTTT.

Turning to this clone: The same CDR3 also results from other DNA sequences found in this sample. This CDR3 is CASSRDGNTEAFF. The CDR3 DNA sequence: TGTGCCAGCAGTAGGGACGGGAACACTGAAGCTTTCTTT. V usage is TRBV28 and J usage is TRBJ1-1; possible D gene TRBD1, 5 bases. The CDR3 has 13 residues. In germline, CDR1 is MDHEN, CDR2 SYDVKM. The V gene lost 5 bases and the J gene lost 1 base, with 8 bases spanning the gap.

CDR3 coding DNA: TGTGCCAGCAGCCCGCTATCGGGACGGACAACTGGGGCCAACGTCCTGACTTTC. Translated: CASSPLSGRTTGANVLTF. J is TRBJ2-6 and V is TRBV27; D may match TRBD1 or TRBD2 (5 bases each). Per the germline V gene, CDR1 is MNHEY and CDR2 is SMNVEV (reference sequence). Trimming shortened V by 6 bases and J by 2 bases, and 20 bases separated the two germline ends. CDR3 length: 18 residues.